Sequencing of this T cell receptor (beta chain) was carried out in a study of blood T cell repertoires in COVID-19. Overall study: The origin of the acute and convalescent COVID-19 samples was the United States, Italy and Spain. T cells, B-cell-depleted T cells, or PBMCs supplied cDNA or gDNA.

This CDR3 comprises 16 residues. Germline CDR1 reads SGDLS; CDR2 reads YYNGEE. Unmatched junction bases numbered 7, after V lost 3 bases and J lost 5 bases. Study processing details: Scientists estimated how many nucleated cells there were by amplifying reference gene primers. TCRdb keeps only in-frame clones here, not all; method: immunoSEQ multiplex PCR. V and J calls and clone size are those listed in that table; D and trimming were worked out from the DNA. The table records some 64,000 clones, more than 65% of them present only once. Sequenced input: peripheral blood. The V gene is TRBV9, the J gene TRBJ2-3; TRBD1 agrees at 12 bases. This clonotype originated in a woman aged 80 or over with active or convalescent COVID-19. The CDR3 reads CASSALGTGGEDTQYF. CDR3 bases: TGTGCCAGCAGCGCCCTGGGGACAGGGGGCGAAGATACGCAGTATTTT.